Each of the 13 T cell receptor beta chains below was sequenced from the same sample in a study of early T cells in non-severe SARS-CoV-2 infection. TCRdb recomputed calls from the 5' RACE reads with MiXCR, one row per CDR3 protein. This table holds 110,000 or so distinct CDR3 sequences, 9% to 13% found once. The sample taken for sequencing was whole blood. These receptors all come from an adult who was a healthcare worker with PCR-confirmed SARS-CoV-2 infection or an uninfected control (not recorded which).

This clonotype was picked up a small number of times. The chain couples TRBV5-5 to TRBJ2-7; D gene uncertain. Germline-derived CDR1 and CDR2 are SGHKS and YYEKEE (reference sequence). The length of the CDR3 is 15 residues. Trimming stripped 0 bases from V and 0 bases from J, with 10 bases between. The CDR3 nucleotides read TGTGCCAGCAGCTTGGGGCAGGTTTTCTCCTACGAGCAGTACTTC. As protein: CASSLGQVFSYEQYF.

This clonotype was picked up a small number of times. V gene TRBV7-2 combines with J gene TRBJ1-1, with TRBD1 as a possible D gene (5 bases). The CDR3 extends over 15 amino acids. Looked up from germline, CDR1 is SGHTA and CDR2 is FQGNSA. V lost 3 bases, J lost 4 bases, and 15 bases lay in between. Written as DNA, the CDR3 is TGTGCCAGCAGCTTTCAGACAGTTCCTAGCACTGAAGCTTTCTTT. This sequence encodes CASSFQTVPSTEAFF. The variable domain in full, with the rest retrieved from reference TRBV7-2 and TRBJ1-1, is GAGVSQSPSNKVTEKGKDVELRCDPISGHTALYWYRQSLGQGLEFLIYFQGNSAPDKSGLPSDRFSAERTGGSVSTLTIQRTQQEDSAVYLCASSFQTVPSTEAFFGQGTRLTVV.

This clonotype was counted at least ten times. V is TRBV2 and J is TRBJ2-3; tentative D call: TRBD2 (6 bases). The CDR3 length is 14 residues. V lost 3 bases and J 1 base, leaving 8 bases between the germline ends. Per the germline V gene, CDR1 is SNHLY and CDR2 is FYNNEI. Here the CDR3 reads CASSDGGGTDTQYF. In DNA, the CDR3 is TGTGCCAGCAGTGACGGGGGTGGCACAGATACGCAGTATTTT.

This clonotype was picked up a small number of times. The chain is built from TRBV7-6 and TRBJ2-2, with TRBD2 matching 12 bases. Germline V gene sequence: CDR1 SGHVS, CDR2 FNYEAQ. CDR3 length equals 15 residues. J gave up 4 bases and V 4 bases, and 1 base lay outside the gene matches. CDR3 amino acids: CASSSSGRATGELFF. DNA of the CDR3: TGTGCCAGCAGCTCTAGCGGGAGGGCCACCGGGGAGCTGTTTTTT.

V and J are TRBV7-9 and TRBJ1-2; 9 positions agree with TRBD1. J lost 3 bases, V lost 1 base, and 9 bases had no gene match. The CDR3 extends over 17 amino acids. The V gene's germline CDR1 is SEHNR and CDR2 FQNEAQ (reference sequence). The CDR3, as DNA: TGTGCCAGCAGCTTAGGTCCGACAGGGGGAACCCACTATGGCTACACCTTC. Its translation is CASSLGPTGGTHYGYTF.

CDR3 protein: CASSPSSGRAGSEQFF. The CDR3 DNA reads as TGTGCCAGCAGCCCGTCTAGCGGGAGGGCGGGGAGTGAGCAGTTCTTC. The chain recombines TRBV5-4 with TRBJ2-1, with 12 nucleotides matching TRBD2. Germline CDR1 and CDR2: SGHNT and YYREEE (reference sequence). The CDR3 totals 16 residues. After removal of 4 bases from V and 9 bases from J, the junction contained 11 bases not matched to a gene.

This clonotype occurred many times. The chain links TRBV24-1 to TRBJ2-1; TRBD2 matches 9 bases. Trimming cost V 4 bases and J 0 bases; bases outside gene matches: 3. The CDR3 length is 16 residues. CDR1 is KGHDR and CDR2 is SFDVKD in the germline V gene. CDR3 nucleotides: TGTGCCACCAGTGACCCTAGCGGGGACTCCTACAATGAGCAGTTCTTC. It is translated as CATSDPSGDSYNEQFF.

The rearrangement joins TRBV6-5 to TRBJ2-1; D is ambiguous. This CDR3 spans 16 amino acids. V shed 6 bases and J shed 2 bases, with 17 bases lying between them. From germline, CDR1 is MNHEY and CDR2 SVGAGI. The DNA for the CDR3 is TGTGCCAGCAGCCCCGTTGGGGTTTCGGCCTACAATGAGCAGTTCTTC. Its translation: CASSPVGVSAYNEQFF.

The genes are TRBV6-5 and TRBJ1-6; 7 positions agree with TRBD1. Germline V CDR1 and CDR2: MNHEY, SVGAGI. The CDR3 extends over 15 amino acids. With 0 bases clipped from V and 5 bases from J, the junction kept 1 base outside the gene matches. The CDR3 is CASSYSGQNNSPLHF. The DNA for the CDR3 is TGTGCCAGCAGTTACTCGGGACAGAATAATTCACCCCTCCACTTT.

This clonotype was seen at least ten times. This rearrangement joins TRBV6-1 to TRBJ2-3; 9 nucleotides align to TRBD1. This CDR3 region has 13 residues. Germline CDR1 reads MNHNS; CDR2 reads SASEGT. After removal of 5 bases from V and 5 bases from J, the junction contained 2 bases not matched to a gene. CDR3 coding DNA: TGTGCCAGCAGTAGGACAGGGGAAGATACGCAGTATTTT. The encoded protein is CASSRTGEDTQYF.

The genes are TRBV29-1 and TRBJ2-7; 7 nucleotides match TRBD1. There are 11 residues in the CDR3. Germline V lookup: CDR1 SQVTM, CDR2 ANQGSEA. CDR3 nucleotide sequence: TGCGGCGGACAGGATGAGTACGAGCAGTACTTC. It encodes CGGQDEYEQYF.

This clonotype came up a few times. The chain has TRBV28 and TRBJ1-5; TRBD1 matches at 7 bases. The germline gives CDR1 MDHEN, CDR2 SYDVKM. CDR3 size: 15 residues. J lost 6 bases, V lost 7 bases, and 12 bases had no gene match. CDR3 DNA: TGTGCCAGCAACACACCTGACAGGGTGAGTCAGCCCCAGCATTTT. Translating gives CASNTPDRVSQPQHF.

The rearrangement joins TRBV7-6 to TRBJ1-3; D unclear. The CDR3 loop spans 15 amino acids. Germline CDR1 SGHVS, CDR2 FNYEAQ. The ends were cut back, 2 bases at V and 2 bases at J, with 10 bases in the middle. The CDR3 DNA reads TGTGCCAGCAGCTTACCGCCCAATGCTGGAAACACCATATATTTT. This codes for CASSLPPNAGNTIYF. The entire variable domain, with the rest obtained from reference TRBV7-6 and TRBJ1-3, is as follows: GAGVSQSPRYKVTKRGQDVALRCDPISGHVSLYWYRQALGQGPEFLTYFNYEAQQDKSGLPNDRFSAERPEGSISTLTIQRTEQRDSAMYRCASSLPPNAGNTIYFGEGSWLTVV.